Following are 32 T cell receptor beta chains from one sample sequenced in a study of blood T cells in healthy people across ages. A sample-barcoded 5' primer and a J-beta primer mix were used in a second PCR of roughly 6 to 11 cycles. Each CDR3 protein gets one entry after TCRdb re-called the 5' RACE reads with MiXCR. The table includes 790,000 or so distinct CDR3 sequences, 35% to 50% detected once. The material sequenced was blood. The receptors were sampled from an older man in good health.

The chain joins TRBV18 to TRBJ2-1, with TRBD1 identical over 12 bases. The V segment lost 1 base and the J segment 0 bases; nucleotides outside the gene matches: 10. The CDR3 consists of 20 residues. Per the germline V gene, CDR1 is KGHSH and CDR2 is LQKENI. CDR3 coding DNA: TGTGCCAGCTCACCACTTCGGGACAGGGGGCAAGGAGGCTCCTACAATGAGCAGTTCTTC. It yields the protein CASSPLRDRGQGGSYNEQFF.

Concerning this clonotype itself: This may arise from a read error, as a much more abundant clone is one base away. This rearrangement joins TRBV11-2 to TRBJ2-1; 12 bases are a match to TRBD2. The trim removed 1 base at V and 9 bases at J, leaving 7 bases unmatched. The germline V gene has CDR1 SGHAT and CDR2 FQNNGV. The CDR3 totals 16 residues. CDR3 sequence (DNA): TGTGCCAGCAGCTTAGGCGCGGGGGGACTAGCGGGTGAGCAGTTCTTC. Its protein product is CASSLGAGGLAGEQFF. The full variable domain, with the rest looked up from reference TRBV11-2 and TRBJ2-1, is EAGVAQSPRYKIIEKRQSVAFWCNPISGHATLYWYQQILGQGPKLLIQFQNNGVVDDSQLPKDRFSAERLKGVDSTLKIQPAKLEDSAVYLCASSLGAGGLAGEQFFGPGTRLTVL.

V and J are TRBV9 and TRBJ2-7, with unresolved D. The germline V gene encodes CDR1 SGDLS and CDR2 YYNGEE. Trimming took off 0 bases at V and 6 bases at J, with 13 bases between the two ends. The CDR3 length is 14 residues. The DNA for the CDR3 is TGTGCCAGCAGCGTAGATCTAGAAGTTCGCGAGCAGTACTTC. Its translation: CASSVDLEVREQYF.

There are many counts of this clonotype. The chain is built from TRBV20-1 and TRBJ1-2; D not certain. Germline V gene sequence: CDR1 DFQATT, CDR2 SNEGSKA (reference sequence). The CDR3 has 13 amino acids. Between the trimmed V and J ends, which lost 3 bases and 3 bases, there was a span of 11 bases. In DNA form, the CDR3 reads TGCAGTGCTAGGGATTGGGAGGACTATGGCTACACCTTC. Its translation: CSARDWEDYGYTF.

This clonotype was seen a few times. The chain is built from TRBV6-2 or TRBV6-3 and TRBJ2-5; D may correspond to TRBD1 or TRBD2 (5 bases each). The CDR3 runs to 15 residues. V lost 6 bases, J lost 5 bases, and 19 bases lay in between. Germline values: CDR1 MNHEY, CDR2 SVGEGT. Written as DNA, the CDR3 is TGTGCCAGCAGAAGGGGTAGCGAGAGAAGGGAGACCCAGTACTTC. Its protein product is CASRRGSERRETQYF.

The V gene is TRBV28, the J gene TRBJ1-5, with D possibly being TRBD1 (5 bases). The CDR3 is made up of 15 amino acids. The V gene's germline CDR1 is MDHEN and CDR2 SYDVKM. V was cut by 3 bases and J by 6 bases, with 15 bases left in between. This CDR3 is CASSLGQGYRQPQHF. CDR3 nucleotides: TGTGCCAGCAGTTTGGGGCAGGGTTATCGTCAGCCCCAGCATTTT.

The V gene is TRBV7-2, the J gene TRBJ2-4; weak D call: TRBD2 (7 bases). V was trimmed by 1 base and J by 4 bases, leaving 11 bases between them. The CDR3 spans 15 residues. Germline CDR1 reads SGHTA; CDR2 reads FQGNSA. In DNA, the CDR3 is TGTGCCAGCAGCTTAGTGGCGGGGGCGAAAAACATTCAGTACTTC. Translated, it gives CASSLVAGAKNIQYF.

The chain joins TRBV14 to TRBJ2-1; TRBD1 might be the D (6 bases). The CDR3 loop spans 13 amino acids. The V end was cut by 4 bases, the J end by 15 bases, with 19 bases between. The germline V gene has CDR1 SGHDN and CDR2 FVKESK. The CDR3 loop is CASSPAHGAGVFF. CDR3 DNA sequence: TGTGCCAGCAGCCCAGCACATGGAGCAGGGGTGTTCTTC.

As to this clonotype: Possible read error: a much larger clone is one base away. This chain uses TRBV7-2 with TRBJ2-2; 9 bases match TRBD2. CDR1 is SGHTA, CDR2 FQGNSA, per germline. This CDR3 comprises 15 residues. The CDR3 spells CASSPSSGGTGGLFF. The CDR3 DNA follows: TGTGCCAGCAGCCCTAGTAGCGGGGGCACCGGGGGGCTGTTTTTT. The complete variable domain, with remaining parts taken from reference TRBV7-2 and TRBJ2-2, reads GAGVSQSPSNKVTEKGKDVELRCDPISGHTALYWYRQSLGQGLEFLIYFQGNSAPDKSGLPSDRFSAERTGGSVSTLTIQRTQQEDSAVYLCASSPSSGGTGGLFFGEGSRLTVL.

The chain recombines TRBV20-1 with TRBJ2-1; the D gene is possibly TRBD1 (6 bases). The ends were cut back, 3 bases at V and 15 bases at J, with 18 bases in the middle. CDR3 length: 12 amino acids. Germline V gene lookup returns CDR1 DFQATT and CDR2 SNEGSKA (reference sequence). The chain's CDR3 is CSARHRDKSLFF. CDR3 nucleotides: TGCAGTGCTAGGCACCGGGACAAAAGTCTGTTCTTC.

V gene TRBV29-1 combines with J gene TRBJ2-2, with TRBD1 matching over 7 bases. V shed 7 bases, J shed 5 bases, and the junction held 10 bases outside the gene matches. Germline-derived CDR1 and CDR2 are SQVTM and ANQGSEA. The length of the CDR3 is 14 residues. CDR3 DNA sequence: TGCAGCGGAACATACAGGGGAAGAACCGGGGAGCTGTTTTTT. This gives the protein CSGTYRGRTGELFF.

Here the CDR3 DNA reads TGCGCCAGCAGCCATCCAGGGTATGGGACCCAGTACTTC. Translating gives CASSHPGYGTQYF. The chain uses TRBV4-3 and TRBJ2-7, with D possibly TRBD1 on 5 matching bases. The J call could be wrong; TRBJ2-5 is a better fit for the DNA end. Looked up from germline, CDR1 is LGHNA and CDR2 is YSLEER. The CDR3 is made up of 13 amino acids.

A word on this clonotype: A much larger clone differs from this one at a single base, so this may be a read error. The V call is TRBV7-2, the J call TRBJ2-1; TRBD2 matches at 7 bases. V gave up 3 bases and J gave up 15 bases; unmatched junction bases: 8. This CDR3 comprises 12 residues. Germline-derived CDR1 and CDR2 are SGHTA and FQGNSA. The CDR3 sequence: CASSFGGGGSFF. Here the CDR3 DNA reads TGTGCCAGCAGCTTCGGTGGGGGGGGGTCGTTCTTC.

The V call is TRBV14, the J call TRBJ1-1; D not certain. This CDR3 has 17 amino acids. Germline assignment: CDR1 SGHDN and CDR2 FVKESK. V shed 2 bases and J shed 0 bases, with 16 bases lying between them. DNA for the CDR3: TGTGCCAGCAGCCAATGGATCACTGCCTACATGAACACTGAAGCTTTCTTT. Translated, it gives CASSQWITAYMNTEAFF.

This chain links TRBV10-2 with TRBJ1-2; 7 positions match TRBD1. Germline CDR1 reads WSHSY; CDR2 reads SAAADI. V dropped 6 bases and J dropped 2; count of bases not matched to a gene: 3. The CDR3 is 13 residues long. This CDR3 reads CASRQQGNYGYTF. The CDR3 region has the DNA TGCGCCAGCAGGCAACAGGGGAACTATGGCTACACCTTC.

The chain recombines TRBV12-3 or TRBV12-4 with TRBJ2-1; D is tentatively TRBD1 or TRBD2 (6 bases each). The CDR3 totals 15 residues. V lost 6 bases, J lost 4 bases, and 16 bases lay in between. The CDR3 nucleotides read TGTGCCAGCAGCCTGGGGGGCGGTATTTACAATGAGCAGTTCTTC. It specifies CASSLGGGIYNEQFF.

The chain carries TRBV10-3 and TRBJ2-7; TRBD1 might be the D (5 bases). This CDR3 is built from 12 residues. Trimming pared 2 bases from V and 7 bases from J, leaving 9 bases between. Germline CDR1 is ENHRY and CDR2 is SYGVKD. CDR3 sequence: CAISEDSFEQYF. CDR3 nucleotide sequence: TGTGCCATCAGTGAGGACAGTTTTGAGCAGTACTTC.

The chain recombines TRBV5-4 with TRBJ2-3; possibly TRBD1 or TRBD2 for D (6 bases each). Germline CDR1 SGHNT, CDR2 YYREEE (reference sequence). V was cut by 0 bases and J by 6 bases, with 38 bases left in between. The CDR3 has 23 amino acids. The CDR3 here is CASSLADGLRVGYAGLRGDTQYF. DNA of the CDR3: TGTGCCAGCAGCTTGGCGGACGGACTTAGAGTGGGCTACGCCGGACTAAGGGGGGATACGCAGTATTTT.

Turning to this clonotype: Mismatch with germline at one junction end may stem from a read error. The chain employs TRBV7-2 and TRBJ1-2, with D unresolved. CDR3 length equals 14 residues. The germline V gene has CDR1 SGHTA and CDR2 FQGNSA. The CDR3 is CASGLQGNIYGYTF. The CDR3 coding sequence is TGTGCCAGCGGCTTACAAGGGAATATCTATGGCTACACCTTC.

Ten or more counts support this clonotype. The genes are TRBV29-1 and TRBJ1-2, with 7 bases matching TRBD1. The CDR3 sequence is 14 residues long. Germline V lookup: CDR1 SQVTM, CDR2 ANQGSEA. J was trimmed by 0 bases and V by 4 bases; bases with no gene match: 5. CDR3 loop: CSVGTGEANYGYTF. For the CDR3, the DNA is TGCAGCGTTGGAACAGGGGAAGCTAACTATGGCTACACCTTC.

The chain couples TRBV11-3 to TRBJ2-5; possible D gene TRBD1, 6 bases. V was cut by 0 bases and J by 5 bases, with 13 bases left in between. The CDR3 is 15 amino acids. Germline V gives CDR1 SGHNT, CDR2 YENEEA. The CDR3 here is CASSLDDTGPETQYF. The DNA of the CDR3 is TGTGCCAGCAGCTTAGATGATACAGGGCCGGAGACCCAGTACTTC.

This sequence joins TRBV21-1 and TRBJ2-3. TRBV21-1 is assigned pseudogene status. CDR3 length equals 17 residues. The CDR3 loop is CASSKRRPVSSTDTQYF. The CDR3 DNA sequence: TGTGCCAGCAGCAAAAGAAGGCCGGTCTCTAGCACAGATACGCAGTATTTT.

J is TRBJ1-2 and V is TRBV20-1; 8 nucleotides match TRBD1. CDR1 is DFQATT, CDR2 SNEGSKA, per germline (reference sequence). The V and J ends lost 1 base and 6 bases, in that order; junction bases with no gene match: 4. This CDR3 is built from 13 residues. The CDR3 region has the DNA TGCAGTGCTAGAGCACAGGGGGGCCATGGCTACACCTTC. Its translation: CSARAQGGHGYTF.

V gene TRBV9 combines with J gene TRBJ2-3; possibly TRBD2 for D (6 bases). The CDR3 contains 14 residues. Germline CDR1 SGDLS, CDR2 YYNGEE. Trimming stripped 3 bases from V and 6 bases from J, with 14 bases between. CDR3 nucleotide sequence: TGTGCCAGCAGCGCCGGGACTGTCCCCGATACGCAGTATTTT. It yields the protein CASSAGTVPDTQYF.

This chain links TRBV6-5 with TRBJ2-3; D ambiguous. The germline CDR1 and CDR2 sequences are MNHEY and SVGAGI. V dropped 0 bases and J dropped 4 bases, with 14 bases sitting between them. CDR3 length equals 16 residues. This chain's CDR3 is CASSYSSGPPADTQYF. CDR3 sequence (DNA): TGTGCCAGCAGTTACTCGAGTGGGCCCCCGGCAGATACGCAGTATTTT.

This clonotype was seen a handful of times. This rearrangement joins TRBV7-9 to TRBJ1-4; the D is unclear. Germline V gives CDR1 SEHNR, CDR2 FQNEAQ (reference sequence). The CDR3 loop spans 18 amino acids. The V end was cut by 1 base, the J end by 7 bases, with 22 bases between. CDR3 amino acids: CASSLVTSSNALGEKLFF. The CDR3, as DNA: TGTGCCAGCAGCTTAGTAACGTCCAGCAACGCCCTTGGTGAAAAACTGTTTTTT.

This clonotype showed up just a few times. V gene TRBV6-2 or TRBV6-3 combines with J gene TRBJ2-2; TRBD1 agrees at 7 bases. This CDR3 region has 17 residues. Germline values: CDR1 MNHEY, CDR2 SVGEGT. The V gene end was trimmed by 4 bases and the J gene end by 0 bases; junction bases not matched to a gene: 8. CDR3 DNA sequence: TGTGCCAGCAGTTGGAGAGGGGGCCCCTCGAACACCGGGGAGCTGTTTTTT. Encoded protein: CASSWRGGPSNTGELFF.

In this sample, this clonotype turned up many times. The chain combines TRBV7-3 with TRBJ2-3, with TRBD2 identical over 9 bases. Germline V gene data show CDR1 as SGHTA and CDR2 as FQGTGA. The CDR3 contains 15 residues. The junction had 3 bases not matched to a gene; V was cut back by 5 bases and J by 0 bases. This CDR3 reads CASSPTSGSTDTQYF. In DNA form, the CDR3 reads TGTGCCAGCAGCCCAACTAGCGGGAGCACAGATACGCAGTATTTT.

As DNA, the CDR3 is TGCAGTGCTGCCCCTGTCCGACAGTCGCAAAAAGCTTTCTTT. Its protein is CSAAPVRQSQKAFF. The chain recombines TRBV20-1 with TRBJ1-1; D possibly corresponds to TRBD1 (5 bases). CDR1 and CDR2 (germline): DFQATT, SNEGSKA (reference sequence). V was shortened by 5 bases and J by 9 bases, with 22 bases between the two germline ends. The CDR3 is 14 residues long.

This clonotype has more than one count but fewer than ten. Written as DNA, the CDR3 is TGCAGCGCCCAGGGCACAGGGAACTACGAGCAGTACTTC. Its protein product is CSAQGTGNYEQYF. The rearrangement joins TRBV29-1 to TRBJ2-7, with TRBD1 as a possible D gene (6 bases). This CDR3 region has 13 residues. Germline-derived CDR1 and CDR2 are SQVTM and ANQGSEA. With 7 bases removed from V and 3 bases from J, the gap between germline ends came to 16 bases.

Only a few counts were recorded for this clonotype. The chain combines TRBV24-1 with TRBJ2-1; D is undetermined. This CDR3 contains 14 residues. Deletions cut 0 bases from V and 4 bases from J, with 6 bases between. Germline assignment: CDR1 KGHDR and CDR2 SFDVKD. The CDR3 loop is CATSDLGPYNEQFF. Written as DNA, the CDR3 is TGTGCCACCAGTGATTTGGGGCCTTACAATGAGCAGTTCTTC.

The chain combines TRBV28 with TRBJ2-4; no clear D. The J call is in doubt because the DNA end fits TRBJ2-7 better. Germline CDR1 and CDR2: MDHEN and SYDVKM. The CDR3 totals 15 residues. The CDR3 DNA follows: TGTGCCAGCAGTTCCCACTATCCGGGCCCCTACGAGCAGTACTTC. This encodes CASSSHYPGPYEQYF.